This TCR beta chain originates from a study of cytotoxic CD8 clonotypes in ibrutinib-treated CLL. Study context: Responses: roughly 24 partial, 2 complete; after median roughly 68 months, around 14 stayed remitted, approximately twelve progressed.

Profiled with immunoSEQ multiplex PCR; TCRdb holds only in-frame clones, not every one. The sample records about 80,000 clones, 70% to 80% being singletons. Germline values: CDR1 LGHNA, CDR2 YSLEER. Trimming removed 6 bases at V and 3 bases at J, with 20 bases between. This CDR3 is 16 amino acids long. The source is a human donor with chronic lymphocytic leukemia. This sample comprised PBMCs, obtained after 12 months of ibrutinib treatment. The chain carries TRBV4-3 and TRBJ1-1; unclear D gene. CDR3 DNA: TGCGCCAGCAGTCTCTCCGTAGGCCTCTGGGACACTGAAGCTTTCTTT. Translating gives CASSLSVGLWDTEAFF.